The rows below give T cell receptor beta chains drawn from one sample of a study of neoadjuvant anti-PD-1 for oral cavity cancer. The assay was immunoSEQ multiplex PCR, and TCRdb's table has in-frame clones only and misses some. The data show 55,000 to 80,000 clones, roughly nine tenths seen once. The sample here was PBMCs, taken after nivolumab (anti-PD-1) treatment. These receptors came from a person aged 35-79 years with oral cavity squamous cell carcinoma. The conserved cysteine and the conserved F or W are not part of the CDR3 here. Fields, in order: CDR3 protein, V gene, D gene. A D gene is named only where the DNA matches it firmly.

cdr3_aa: ASSGETQY
v_call: TRBV25-1
d_call: -

cdr3_aa: AISYSGGNTGELF
v_call: TRBV10-3
d_call: -

cdr3_aa: ASSLEQNTEAF
v_call: TRBV14
d_call: -

cdr3_aa: ASSRFPAGGQF
v_call: TRBV5-4
d_call: TRBD2

cdr3_aa: ASSYNQDTQY
v_call: TRBV6-1
d_call: -

cdr3_aa: SVDRDRLGYT
v_call: TRBV29-1
d_call: TRBD1

cdr3_aa: AWSWWGENTEAF
v_call: TRBV30
d_call: -

cdr3_aa: ASRQDGMDNQPQH
v_call: TRBV19
d_call: -

cdr3_aa: ASSIAVGLREQY
v_call: TRBV19
d_call: -

cdr3_aa: ASSVAVAKDEQF
v_call: TRBV9
d_call: -

cdr3_aa: ASSYIRLAGGPGDTQY
v_call: TRBV11-2
d_call: TRBD2

cdr3_aa: ASRRQGAGYGYT
v_call: TRBV27
d_call: TRBD1

cdr3_aa: ASSLVGVRTDTQY
v_call: TRBV7-9
d_call: -

cdr3_aa: ASRRGTAQNNEQF
v_call: TRBV6-1
d_call: TRBD1

cdr3_aa: ASTKPGSSYNEQF
v_call: TRBV7-9
d_call: -

cdr3_aa: ASSRGIGVNEQF
v_call: TRBV27
d_call: -

cdr3_aa: ASSFQNADTQY
v_call: TRBV5-4
d_call: -

cdr3_aa: ASSPGTSTDTQY
v_call: TRBV7-3
d_call: -

cdr3_aa: ASRGTATNEKLF
v_call: TRBV19
d_call: -

cdr3_aa: ASSQGMARGTGNTIY
v_call: TRBV4-1
d_call: -

cdr3_aa: ASSSRGALHEQY
v_call: TRBV7-9
d_call: TRBD2

cdr3_aa: ASSVGPHLEAF
v_call: TRBV9
d_call: -

cdr3_aa: ASSELGQTLNEKLF
v_call: TRBV25-1
d_call: -

cdr3_aa: ASSELVGTETEQY
v_call: TRBV6-1
d_call: -

cdr3_aa: ASSYGDGLAPQH
v_call: TRBV6-5
d_call: -

cdr3_aa: ASSEPRQGTYEQY
v_call: TRBV10-2
d_call: TRBD1

cdr3_aa: ASSLSPGLNSNGYT
v_call: TRBV4-1
d_call: -

cdr3_aa: ASSGASWGNTIY
v_call: TRBV5-6
d_call: -

cdr3_aa: ASSLTAGNTEAF
v_call: TRBV5-1
d_call: -

cdr3_aa: AISDGDQPQH
v_call: TRBV10-3
d_call: -

cdr3_aa: ASSDGSGVVEAF
v_call: TRBV9
d_call: -